These T cell receptor beta chains were read from a single sample in a study of human T cells and chemical hapten exposure. In TCRdb, the RACE reads were re-called with MiXCR into one record per CDR3 protein. The data show under 90,000 distinct CDR3 sequences, around 9.6% seen once. The sequenced sample was whole blood, obtained in connection with sensitization to the hapten diphenylcyclopropenone (DPC). The receptor set was obtained from a woman in her forties with alopecia areata. Some clones in this sample may be carry-over from other donors' samples. The conserved cysteine and the conserved F or W are not part of the CDR3 here.

TRBV5-1	TRBJ1-6	ASSLEGENSPLH
TRBV20-1	TRBJ2-5	SARDSNQGPGTQY
TRBV6-5	TRBJ1-6	ASSYSWAGAGSPLH
TRBV3-1	TRBJ2-1	ASSSRGTSGVRGSYNEQF
TRBV3-1	TRBJ1-2	ASSQMGPTGASYGYT
TRBV7-9	TRBJ1-4	ASSLAGASNEKLF
TRBV28	TRBJ2-4	ATETSGSVKNIQY
TRBV7-2	TRBJ1-5	ASSPSGAPNQPQH
TRBV6-6	TRBJ1-4	ASRSATNEKLF
TRBV28	TRBJ2-5	ASSSGQQETQY
TRBV11-2	TRBJ1-2	ASSLNDGYT
TRBV23-1	TRBJ2-1	ASSQSGQGKKIYNEQF
TRBV30	TRBJ2-3	AWSVLTITDTQY
TRBV6-1	TRBJ2-7	ASSGNEQY
TRBV4-3	TRBJ2-1	ASSQLPPRGGFYNEQF
TRBV3-1	TRBJ2-3	ASSQDLRLAGRLGSTDTQY
TRBV2	TRBJ2-5	ASKSSGTEETQY
TRBV20-1	TRBJ2-3	SARGGGAQTSTDTQY
TRBV6-6	TRBJ2-7	ASSYSSTQYEQY
TRBV7-2	TRBJ2-1	ASSVSGGAYNEQF
TRBV7-3	TRBJ2-3	ASSLNGGPDTQY
TRBV18	TRBJ1-5	ASSPLQTDPSNQPQH
TRBV27	TRBJ2-1	ASGPGARSWS
TRBV7-6	TRBJ1-4	ASSLGLREKLF
TRBV7-9	TRBJ2-6	ASSLGQGLSGANVLT
TRBV27	TRBJ2-1	ASSWGPYNEQF
TRBV6-1	TRBJ1-1	ASSPTGRDTEAF
TRBV11-3	TRBJ2-2	ASSPYTGELF
TRBV11-2	TRBJ2-1	ASSPRGAGGSYNEQF
TRBV6-6	TRBJ2-6	ASSTSMGANVLT
TRBV7-2	TRBJ2-3	ASSRGVNTDTQY
TRBV10-3	TRBJ2-6	AIKDGSPWGSGANVLI
TRBV4-3	TRBJ1-4	ASSHRLLNEKLF
TRBV11-2	TRBJ1-1	ASSLDLWGRDTEAF
TRBV18	TRBJ2-3	ASSPITAGPTDTQY
TRBV18	TRBJ1-6	ASSPGTGGSPLH
TRBV29-1	TRBJ1-1	SVGANTEAF
TRBV3-1	TRBJ2-7	ASSNRHEQY
TRBV11-3	TRBJ2-2	ASSSQGGPSTGELF
TRBV5-1	TRBJ1-6	ASRRDRGSSPLH
TRBV7-6	TRBJ2-5	ASTPLDREETQY
TRBV7-2	TRBJ1-5	ASSFMIHGQPQH
TRBV5-4	TRBJ2-7	ASGRGLSGYYEQY
TRBV12-3/TRBV12-4	TRBJ1-3	ASSRLGSAGNTIY
TRBV28	TRBJ1-6	ASGTGGSPLH
TRBV4-2	TRBJ1-1	ASSQETGGGFGNTEAF
TRBV5-1	TRBJ2-5	ASSLGGTSGQETQY
TRBV6-1	TRBJ1-2	ASSYLPGQGDGYT